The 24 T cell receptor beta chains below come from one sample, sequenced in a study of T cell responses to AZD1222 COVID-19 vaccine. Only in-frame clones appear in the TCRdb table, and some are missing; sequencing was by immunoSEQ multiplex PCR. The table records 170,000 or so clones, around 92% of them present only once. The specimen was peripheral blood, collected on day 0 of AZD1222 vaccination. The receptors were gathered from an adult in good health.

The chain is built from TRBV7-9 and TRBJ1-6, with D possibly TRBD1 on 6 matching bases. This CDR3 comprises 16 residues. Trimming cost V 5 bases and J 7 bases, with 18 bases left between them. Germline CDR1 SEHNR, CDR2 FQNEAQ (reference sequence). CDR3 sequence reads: CASSRGGADPNSPLHF. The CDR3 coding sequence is TGTGCCAGCAGCCGAGGGGGGGCTGACCCCAATTCACCCCTCCACTTT.

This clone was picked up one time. The CDR3 loop is CASSPGTGGQPQHF. The CDR3 DNA follows: TGTGCCAGCTCACCCGGGACAGGAGGTCAGCCCCAGCATTTT. The rearrangement joins TRBV18 to TRBJ1-5; 8 bases align to TRBD1. This CDR3 spans 14 amino acids. Losses at the gene ends were 3 bases for V and 6 bases for J; bases not matched to a gene: 4. From germline, CDR1 is KGHSH and CDR2 LQKENI.

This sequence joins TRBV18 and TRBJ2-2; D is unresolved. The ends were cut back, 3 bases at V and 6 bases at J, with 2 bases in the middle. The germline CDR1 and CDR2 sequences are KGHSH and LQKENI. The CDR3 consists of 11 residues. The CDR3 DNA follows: TGTGCCAGCTCACCTTCCGGGGAGCTGTTTTTT. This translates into CASSPSGELFF.

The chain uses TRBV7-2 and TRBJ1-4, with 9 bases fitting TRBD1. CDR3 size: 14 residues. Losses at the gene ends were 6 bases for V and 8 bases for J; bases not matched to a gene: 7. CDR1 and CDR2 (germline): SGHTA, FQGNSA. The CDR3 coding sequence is TGTGCCAGCAGAGGGACAGGGAGTTTCGAAAAACTGTTTTTT. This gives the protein CASRGTGSFEKLFF. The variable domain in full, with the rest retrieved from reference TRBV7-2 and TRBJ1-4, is GAGVSQSPSNKVTEKGKDVELRCDPISGHTALYWYRQSLGQGLEFLIYFQGNSAPDKSGLPSDRFSAERTGGSVSTLTIQRTQQEDSAVYLCASRGTGSFEKLFFGSGTQLSVL.

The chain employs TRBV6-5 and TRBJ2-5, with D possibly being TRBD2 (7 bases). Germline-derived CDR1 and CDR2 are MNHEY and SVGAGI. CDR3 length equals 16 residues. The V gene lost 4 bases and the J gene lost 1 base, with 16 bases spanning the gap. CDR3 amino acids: CASSSPIRGGQETQYF. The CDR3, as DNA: TGTGCCAGCAGTTCCCCGATAAGGGGGGGCCAAGAGACCCAGTACTTC.

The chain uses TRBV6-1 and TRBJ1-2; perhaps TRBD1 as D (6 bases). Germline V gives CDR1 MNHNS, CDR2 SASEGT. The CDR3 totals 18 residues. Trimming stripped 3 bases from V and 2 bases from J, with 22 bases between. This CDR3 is CASSESSFRTARNYGYTF. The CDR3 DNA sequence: TGTGCCAGCAGTGAGAGTTCTTTTAGGACAGCAAGAAACTATGGCTACACCTTC.

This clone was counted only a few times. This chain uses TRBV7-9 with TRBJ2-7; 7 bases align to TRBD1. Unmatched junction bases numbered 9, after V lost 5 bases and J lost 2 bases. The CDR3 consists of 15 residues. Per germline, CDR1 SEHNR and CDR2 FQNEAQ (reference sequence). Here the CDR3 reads CASSLQGEKAYEQYF. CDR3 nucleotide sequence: TGTGCCAGCAGCCTTCAGGGGGAAAAAGCCTACGAGCAGTACTTC.

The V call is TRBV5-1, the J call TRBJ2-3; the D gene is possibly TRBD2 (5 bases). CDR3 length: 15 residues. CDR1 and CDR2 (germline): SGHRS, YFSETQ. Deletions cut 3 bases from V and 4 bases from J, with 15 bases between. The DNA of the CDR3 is TGCGCCAGCAGCTCCGGACTGCCCAGACCAGATACGCAGTATTTT. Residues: CASSSGLPRPDTQYF.

CDR3 sequence: CASSLSGVGIRTF. CDR3 coding DNA: TGTGCCAGCAGCTTATCAGGGGTTGGTATTCGGACCTTC. This chain links TRBV11-2 with TRBJ1-2; D perhaps matches TRBD1 (6 bases). Germline lookup yields CDR1 SGHAT and CDR2 FQNNGV. The CDR3 covers 13 residues. V was pared by 2 bases and J by 14 bases, with 18 bases between.

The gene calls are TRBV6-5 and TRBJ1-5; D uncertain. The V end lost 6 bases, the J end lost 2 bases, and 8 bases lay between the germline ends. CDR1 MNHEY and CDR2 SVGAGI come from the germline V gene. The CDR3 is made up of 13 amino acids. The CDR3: CASRELGNQPQHF. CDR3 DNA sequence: TGTGCCAGCAGAGAGTTGGGCAATCAGCCCCAGCATTTT.

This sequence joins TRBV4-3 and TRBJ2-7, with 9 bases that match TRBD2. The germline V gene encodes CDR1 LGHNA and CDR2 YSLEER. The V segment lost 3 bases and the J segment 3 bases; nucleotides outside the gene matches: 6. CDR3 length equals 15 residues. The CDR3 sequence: CASSQLAGKDYEQYF. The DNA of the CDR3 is TGCGCCAGCAGCCAGCTAGCGGGGAAAGACTACGAGCAGTACTTC.

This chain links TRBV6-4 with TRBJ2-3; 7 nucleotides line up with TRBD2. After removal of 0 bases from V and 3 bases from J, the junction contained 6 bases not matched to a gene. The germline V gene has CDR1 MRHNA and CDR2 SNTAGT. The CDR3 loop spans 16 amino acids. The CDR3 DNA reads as TGTGCCAGCAGTGACTCCGGGGGGAGAGGGACAGATACGCAGTATTTT. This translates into CASSDSGGRGTDTQYF.

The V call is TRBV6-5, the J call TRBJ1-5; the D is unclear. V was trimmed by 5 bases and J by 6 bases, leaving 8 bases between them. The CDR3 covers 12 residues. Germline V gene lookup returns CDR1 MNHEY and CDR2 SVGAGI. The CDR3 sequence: CASSMAPQPQHF. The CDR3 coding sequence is TGTGCCAGCAGTATGGCTCCTCAGCCCCAGCATTTT.

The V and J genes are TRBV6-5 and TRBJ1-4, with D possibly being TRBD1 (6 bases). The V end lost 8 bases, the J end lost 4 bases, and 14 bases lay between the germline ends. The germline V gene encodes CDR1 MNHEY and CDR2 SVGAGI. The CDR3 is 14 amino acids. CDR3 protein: CASRTGGRNEKLFF. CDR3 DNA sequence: TGTGCCAGCCGTACTGGGGGCCGTAATGAAAAACTGTTTTTT.

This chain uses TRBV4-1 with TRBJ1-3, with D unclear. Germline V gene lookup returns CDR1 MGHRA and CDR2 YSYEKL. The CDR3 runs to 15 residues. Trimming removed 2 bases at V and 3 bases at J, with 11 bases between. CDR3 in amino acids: CASSQSTWGGNTIYF. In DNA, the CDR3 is TGCGCCAGCAGCCAAAGTACATGGGGTGGAAACACCATATATTTT.

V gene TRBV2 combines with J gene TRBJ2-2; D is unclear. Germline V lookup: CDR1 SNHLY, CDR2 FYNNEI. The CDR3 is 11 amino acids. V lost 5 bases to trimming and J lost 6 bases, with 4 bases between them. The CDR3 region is CASSTAGELFF. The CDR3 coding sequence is TGTGCCAGCAGTACCGCCGGGGAGCTGTTTTTT.

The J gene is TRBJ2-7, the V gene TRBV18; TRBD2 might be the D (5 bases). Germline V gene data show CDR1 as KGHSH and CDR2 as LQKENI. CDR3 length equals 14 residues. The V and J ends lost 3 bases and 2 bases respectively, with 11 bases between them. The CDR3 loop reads CASSPGLSTYEQYF. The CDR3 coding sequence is TGTGCCAGCTCACCCGGACTCAGCACCTACGAGCAGTACTTC.

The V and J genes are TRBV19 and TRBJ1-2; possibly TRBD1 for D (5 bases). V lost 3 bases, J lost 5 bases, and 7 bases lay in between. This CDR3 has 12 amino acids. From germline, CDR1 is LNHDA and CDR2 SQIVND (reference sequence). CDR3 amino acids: CASSMQGYGYTF. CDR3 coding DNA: TGTGCCAGTAGTATGCAGGGTTATGGCTACACCTTC.

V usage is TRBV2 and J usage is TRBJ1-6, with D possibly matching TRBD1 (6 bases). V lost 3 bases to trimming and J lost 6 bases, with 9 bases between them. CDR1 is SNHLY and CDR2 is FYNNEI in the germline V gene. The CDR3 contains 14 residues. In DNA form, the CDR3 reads TGTGCCAGCAGTGATCGCAGGGGTAATTCACCCCTCCACTTT. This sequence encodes CASSDRRGNSPLHF.

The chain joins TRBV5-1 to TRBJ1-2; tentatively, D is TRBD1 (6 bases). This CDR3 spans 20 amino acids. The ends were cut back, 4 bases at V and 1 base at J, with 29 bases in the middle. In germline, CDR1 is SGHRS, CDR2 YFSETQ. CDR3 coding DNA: TGCGCCAGCAGCCCCCTAATGACTAAGGCTCCGGGACATATTAACTATGGCTACACCTTC. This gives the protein CASSPLMTKAPGHINYGYTF.

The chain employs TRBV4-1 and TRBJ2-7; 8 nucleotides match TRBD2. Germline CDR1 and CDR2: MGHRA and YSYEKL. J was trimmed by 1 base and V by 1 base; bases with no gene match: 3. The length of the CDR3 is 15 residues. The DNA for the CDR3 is TGCGCCAGCAGCCAAGTAACTAGCGGATCCTACGAGCAGTACTTC. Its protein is CASSQVTSGSYEQYF.

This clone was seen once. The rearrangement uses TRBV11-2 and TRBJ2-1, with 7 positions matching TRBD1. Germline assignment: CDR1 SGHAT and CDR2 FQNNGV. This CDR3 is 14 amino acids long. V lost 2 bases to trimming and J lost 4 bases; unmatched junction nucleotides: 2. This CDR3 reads CASSLTGAYNEQFF. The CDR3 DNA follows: TGTGCCAGCAGCTTAACAGGGGCGTACAATGAGCAGTTCTTC.

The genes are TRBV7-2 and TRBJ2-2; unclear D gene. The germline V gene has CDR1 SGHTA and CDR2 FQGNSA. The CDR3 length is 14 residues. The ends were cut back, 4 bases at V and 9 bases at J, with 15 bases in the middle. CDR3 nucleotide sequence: TGTGCCAGCAGCTCCCAGATGGAGTCTTGGGAGCTGTTTTTT. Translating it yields CASSSQMESWELFF.

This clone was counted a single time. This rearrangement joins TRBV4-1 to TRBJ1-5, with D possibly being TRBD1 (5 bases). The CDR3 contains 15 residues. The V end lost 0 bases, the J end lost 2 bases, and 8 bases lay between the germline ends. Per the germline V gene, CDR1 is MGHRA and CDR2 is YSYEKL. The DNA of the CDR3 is TGCGCCAGCAGCCAAGATATCAGGGGCAATCAGCCCCAGCATTTT. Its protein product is CASSQDIRGNQPQHF.